A selection of T cell receptor beta chains follows, all from one sample in a study of blood T cell repertoires in COVID-19. Generated by immunoSEQ multiplex PCR, the TCRdb table keeps only in-frame clones and is missing some. The table has about 120,000 clones, 78% seen once. Input material: peripheral blood. Receptors originate from a man between 65 and 85 years old with acute or convalescent COVID-19. Both conserved end residues are part of each CDR3. The D gene is left open where the match is weak. Only part of the rows carry a size: once, few, many, or a class if the clone is expanded.

DNA: TGTGCCAGCAGTGAGCAGGGCCAGGGAAACACCATATATTTT
CDR3: CASSEQGQGNTIYF
D: NA
size: NA
J: TRBJ1-3
V: TRBV2

DNA: TGTGCCAGCAGCCAAGGCCTAGCGGGGACCAGCTCCTACAATGAGCAGTTCTTC
CDR3: CASSQGLAGTSSYNEQFF
D: TRBD2
size: NA
J: TRBJ2-1
V: TRBV4-2

DNA: TGTGCCAGTGCCTACGACAGGGGAGTTTCCACTGAAGCTTTCTTT
CDR3: CASAYDRGVSTEAFF
D: TRBD1
size: NA
J: TRBJ1-1
V: TRBV19

DNA: TGTGCCAGCAGTTACTCGGGGACAGTCTCTTTCAAACTGTTTTTT
CDR3: CASSYSGTVSFKLFF
D: TRBD1
size: NA
J: TRBJ1-4
V: TRBV6-2/TRBV6-3

DNA: TGTGCCAGCAGTACAGGGGTGGATCAGCCCCAGCATTTT
CDR3: CASSTGVDQPQHF
D: TRBD1
size: NA
J: TRBJ1-5
V: TRBV6-6

DNA: TGTGCCAGCAGCGCTAATTATGGCTACACCTTC
CDR3: CASSANYGYTF
D: NA
size: NA
J: TRBJ1-2
V: TRBV9

DNA: TGTGCCAGCAGTGATCCTGGGGCGAACACTGAAGCTTTCTTT
CDR3: CASSDPGANTEAFF
D: NA
size: NA
J: TRBJ1-1
V: TRBV28

DNA: TGTGCTAGTGGTTTGGTACTTGGACAGTTGAACACTGAAGCTTTCTTT
CDR3: CASGLVLGQLNTEAFF
D: NA
size: many
J: TRBJ1-1
V: TRBV12-5

DNA: TGTGCCACCAGTGATTCCGGGACTTCCGGAGGAGACGGCTACACCTTC
CDR3: CATSDSGTSGGDGYTF
D: NA
size: once
J: TRBJ1-2
V: TRBV24-1

DNA: TGTGCCTGGAGTATAACAGGGCCGCCTAACTATGGCTACACCTTC
CDR3: CAWSITGPPNYGYTF
D: NA
size: NA
J: TRBJ1-2
V: TRBV30

DNA: TGTGCCAGCAGCGGTACCGGGACTAGCGGGGGGCATGGAAATGAGCAGTTCTTC
CDR3: CASSGTGTSGGHGNEQFF
D: TRBD2
size: NA
J: TRBJ2-1
V: TRBV11-3

DNA: TGTGCCAGCAGACAGGGGGCGGCTGGAAACACCATATATTTT
CDR3: CASRQGAAGNTIYF
D: TRBD1
size: NA
J: TRBJ1-3
V: TRBV3-1/TRBV3-2

DNA: TGCGCCAGCAGCGTCCAGGGGGCAGACTATGGCTACACCTTC
CDR3: CASSVQGADYGYTF
D: TRBD1
size: NA
J: TRBJ1-2
V: TRBV5-1

DNA: TGCGCCAGCAGCCGCTGGGAGGGGGAAGCTTTCTTT
CDR3: CASSRWEGEAFF
D: NA
size: few
J: TRBJ1-1
V: TRBV4-3

DNA: TGTGCCAGCAGTTACAACACAAACACCGGGGAGCTGTTTTTT
CDR3: CASSYNTNTGELFF
D: NA
size: NA
J: TRBJ2-2
V: TRBV6-2/TRBV6-3

DNA: TGTGCCAGCAGTGAGAGGGACTACGAGCAGTACTTC
CDR3: CASSERDYEQYF
D: NA
size: NA
J: TRBJ2-7
V: TRBV6-1

DNA: TGTGCCTGGAGTGCAGGGTCCAATCAGCCCCAGCATTTT
CDR3: CAWSAGSNQPQHF
D: NA
size: NA
J: TRBJ1-5
V: TRBV30

DNA: TGTGCCAGCAGTGACTCCAGGACAGGGAGCTATGGCTACACCTTC
CDR3: CASSDSRTGSYGYTF
D: TRBD1
size: NA
J: TRBJ1-2
V: TRBV6-4

DNA: TGTGCCAGCAGCTTGGATAACCGGCGCGGGGTCCAAGAGACCCAGTACTTC
CDR3: CASSLDNRRGVQETQYF
D: NA
size: NA
J: TRBJ2-5
V: TRBV5-4

DNA: TGTGCCACCAGTGAGGGTAGCGGGGTTCAAGAGACCCAGTACTTC
CDR3: CATSEGSGVQETQYF
D: TRBD2
size: NA
J: TRBJ2-5
V: TRBV24-1

DNA: TGTGCCAGCAGCTCCCAGCGGGGGAATGAGCAGTTCTTC
CDR3: CASSSQRGNEQFF
D: TRBD2
size: NA
J: TRBJ2-1
V: TRBV7-2

DNA: TGTGCCAGCAGCCAAAAGATGGCGCGGTTCCAAGAGACCCAGTACTTC
CDR3: CASSQKMARFQETQYF
D: NA
size: NA
J: TRBJ2-5
V: TRBV4-2

DNA: TGTGCCAGCAGCCCCCGGTGGGCTAGCGGGGCCTACGAGCAGTACTTC
CDR3: CASSPRWASGAYEQYF
D: TRBD2
size: NA
J: TRBJ2-7
V: TRBV3-1/TRBV3-2

DNA: TGCAGCGACCTAGGGGGAAACACTGAAGCTTTCTTT
CDR3: CSDLGGNTEAFF
D: NA
size: once
J: TRBJ1-1
V: TRBV29-1

DNA: TGTGCCAGCAGCTCAGAGGCGAACGCAAGATACAATGAGCAGTTCTTC
CDR3: CASSSEANARYNEQFF
D: NA
size: NA
J: TRBJ2-1
V: TRBV7-8

DNA: TGTGCCAGCTCACCACCGACAGGGAGGGAGACCCAGTACTTC
CDR3: CASSPPTGRETQYF
D: NA
size: once
J: TRBJ2-5
V: TRBV18